This is a list of T cell receptor beta chains from one sample in a study of cytomegalovirus exposure and HLA in healthy donors. The protocol was immunoSEQ multiplex PCR, while the TCRdb copy is restricted to in-frame clones and leaves out a portion. The sample comprises around 140,000 clones, about 80% of which are singletons, and about 2.2% rests with the top ten. Sequencing was done on a sample of PBMCs. These receptors all stem from a woman between 18 and 30 years old in good health and CMV-seropositive. CDR3s include the opening cysteine and the closing phenylalanine or tryptophan. A D gene is named only where the DNA matches it firmly. Expanded clones get a size class; other rows say once, few or many, or leave the size out.

v_call: TRBV2; j_call: TRBJ1-1; d_call: .; clone_size: .; cdr3_aa: CASVKNGVNTEAFF; cdr3_nt: TGTGCCAGTGTAAAAAACGGAGTGAACACTGAAGCTTTCTTT
v_call: TRBV5-1; j_call: TRBJ2-2; d_call: TRBD2; clone_size: .; cdr3_aa: CASSLGPAGVTTWELFF; cdr3_nt: TGCGCCAGCAGCTTGGGCCCTGCGGGGGTTACCACCTGGGAGCTGTTTTTT
v_call: TRBV7-9; j_call: TRBJ1-2; d_call: .; clone_size: few; cdr3_aa: CASSLSGSNYGYTF; cdr3_nt: TGTGCCAGCAGCTTAAGCGGCTCTAACTATGGCTACACCTTC
v_call: TRBV6-1; j_call: TRBJ1-4; d_call: TRBD1; clone_size: .; cdr3_aa: CAGKAQGEVEKLFF; cdr3_nt: TGTGCCGGCAAAGCACAGGGGGAGGTTGAAAAACTGTTTTTT
v_call: TRBV7-9; j_call: TRBJ2-7; d_call: .; clone_size: once; cdr3_aa: CASSLGEGVTYEQYF; cdr3_nt: TGTGCCAGCAGCTTAGGCGAGGGGGTAACCTACGAGCAGTACTTC
v_call: TRBV19; j_call: TRBJ1-1; d_call: .; clone_size: .; cdr3_aa: CASSEALNTEAFF; cdr3_nt: TGTGCCAGTAGTGAGGCCCTGAACACTGAAGCTTTCTTT
v_call: TRBV29-1; j_call: TRBJ1-6; d_call: .; clone_size: few; cdr3_aa: CSVRREPDSPLHF; cdr3_nt: TGCAGCGTTAGGAGGGAGCCGGATTCACCCCTCCACTTT
v_call: TRBV5-4; j_call: TRBJ2-7; d_call: .; clone_size: .; cdr3_aa: CASSLDGVRTYEQYF; cdr3_nt: TGTGCCAGCAGCTTGGATGGGGTAAGGACTTACGAGCAGTACTTC
v_call: TRBV6-5; j_call: TRBJ2-5; d_call: .; clone_size: few; cdr3_aa: CASRALVARETQYF; cdr3_nt: TGTGCCAGCAGGGCCCTTGTAGCCAGAGAGACCCAGTACTTC
v_call: TRBV11-1; j_call: TRBJ2-6; d_call: .; clone_size: .; cdr3_aa: CASSLRRDLLSSGANVLTF; cdr3_nt: TGTGCCAGCAGCTTACGGCGGGACCTACTTTCCTCTGGGGCCAACGTCCTGACTTTC
v_call: TRBV6-1; j_call: TRBJ2-5; d_call: TRBD1; clone_size: .; cdr3_aa: CASRFGRGIAETQYF; cdr3_nt: TGTGCCAGCAGGTTTGGCAGGGGGATAGCGGAGACCCAGTACTTC
v_call: TRBV6-1; j_call: TRBJ2-1; d_call: TRBD1; clone_size: .; cdr3_aa: CASTGTGGGYNEQFF; cdr3_nt: TGTGCCAGCACCGGGACAGGGGGCGGGTACAATGAGCAGTTCTTC
v_call: TRBV23-1; j_call: TRBJ2-1; d_call: .; clone_size: few; cdr3_aa: CASSQSGAYNEQFF; cdr3_nt: TGCGCCAGCAGTCAATCGGGAGCGTACAATGAGCAGTTCTTC
v_call: TRBV19; j_call: TRBJ1-2; d_call: TRBD1; clone_size: .; cdr3_aa: CASSTGQLPYGYTF; cdr3_nt: TGTGCCAGTAGTACGGGACAGTTGCCCTACGGCTACACCTTC
v_call: TRBV7-2; j_call: TRBJ1-2; d_call: TRBD1; clone_size: .; cdr3_aa: CASSWDRETNYGYTF; cdr3_nt: TGTGCCAGCAGCTGGGACAGGGAGACTAACTATGGCTACACCTTC
v_call: TRBV6-1; j_call: TRBJ1-1; d_call: .; clone_size: .; cdr3_aa: CASSELVWAGAFF; cdr3_nt: TGTGCCAGCAGTGAATTGGTTTGGGCCGGAGCTTTCTTT
v_call: TRBV29-1; j_call: TRBJ2-5; d_call: TRBD2; clone_size: .; cdr3_aa: CSVEDVLAGKQETQYF; cdr3_nt: TGCAGCGTTGAAGATGTGCTAGCGGGGAAACAAGAGACCCAGTACTTC
v_call: TRBV6-5; j_call: TRBJ1-5; d_call: TRBD1; clone_size: .; cdr3_aa: CATTPGTDNQPQHF; cdr3_nt: TGTGCCACCACCCCCGGGACAGACAATCAGCCCCAGCATTTT
v_call: TRBV19; j_call: TRBJ1-1; d_call: TRBD1; clone_size: .; cdr3_aa: CASSILRQGRRNTEAFF; cdr3_nt: TGTGCCAGTAGTATACTTCGACAGGGCAGGCGGAACACTGAAGCTTTCTTT
v_call: TRBV11-1; j_call: TRBJ2-5; d_call: TRBD2; clone_size: .; cdr3_aa: CASSRHLTTGGPRETQYF; cdr3_nt: TGTGCCAGCAGCCGACATCTAACCACGGGGGGGCCCCGGGAGACCCAGTACTTC
v_call: TRBV21-1; j_call: TRBJ2-5; d_call: .; clone_size: .; cdr3_aa: CASSKSGSQPLETQYF; cdr3_nt: TGTGCCAGCAGCAAATCAGGGTCCCAACCTCTAGAGACCCAGTACTTC
v_call: TRBV29-1; j_call: TRBJ1-1; d_call: .; clone_size: .; cdr3_aa: CSVVVAGNSGTEAFF; cdr3_nt: TGCAGCGTTGTGGTAGCAGGGAACAGTGGCACTGAAGCTTTCTTT
v_call: TRBV6-5; j_call: TRBJ1-2; d_call: .; clone_size: few; cdr3_aa: CASSGEDYYGYTF; cdr3_nt: TGTGCCAGCAGCGGAGAAGATTACTATGGCTACACCTTC
v_call: TRBV7-9; j_call: TRBJ2-1; d_call: .; clone_size: once; cdr3_aa: CASSFGRNEQFF; cdr3_nt: TGTGCCAGCAGCTTTGGGAGGAATGAGCAGTTCTTC
v_call: TRBV5-1; j_call: TRBJ1-6; d_call: TRBD1; clone_size: .; cdr3_aa: CASSTDRGNSPLHF; cdr3_nt: TGCGCCAGCAGCACAGACAGGGGAAATTCACCCCTCCACTTT
v_call: TRBV27; j_call: TRBJ2-7; d_call: TRBD1; clone_size: .; cdr3_aa: CASQGTGRSYEQYF; cdr3_nt: TGTGCCAGCCAGGGGACAGGCCGCTCCTACGAGCAGTACTTC
v_call: TRBV5-1; j_call: TRBJ2-7; d_call: TRBD1; clone_size: .; cdr3_aa: CASSPGDRRNYEQYF; cdr3_nt: TGCGCCAGCAGCCCCGGGGACAGGAGAAACTACGAGCAGTACTTC
v_call: TRBV5-1; j_call: TRBJ2-2; d_call: TRBD2; clone_size: .; cdr3_aa: CASSLGLASGSWAGELFF; cdr3_nt: TGCGCCAGCAGCCTTGGGTTGGCTAGCGGGTCATGGGCCGGGGAGCTGTTTTTT
v_call: TRBV9; j_call: TRBJ2-1; d_call: TRBD1; clone_size: .; cdr3_aa: CASSVGYRGDNEQFF; cdr3_nt: TGTGCCAGCAGCGTGGGCTACAGGGGGGACAATGAGCAGTTCTTC
v_call: TRBV4-1; j_call: TRBJ2-1; d_call: TRBD2; clone_size: once; cdr3_aa: CASSRLILLAGGNNEQFF; cdr3_nt: TGCGCCAGCAGCCGCCTGATCCTCCTAGCGGGGGGGAACAATGAGCAGTTCTTC
v_call: TRBV10-3; j_call: TRBJ2-1; d_call: .; clone_size: .; cdr3_aa: CAISESGGEQFF; cdr3_nt: TGTGCCATCAGTGAGTCGGGAGGTGAGCAGTTCTTC
v_call: TRBV6-9; j_call: TRBJ1-2; d_call: .; clone_size: .; cdr3_aa: CASDTHTQVNYGYTF; cdr3_nt: TGTGCCAGCGATACACATACACAGGTTAACTATGGCTACACCTTC
v_call: TRBV5-6; j_call: TRBJ1-3; d_call: .; clone_size: .; cdr3_aa: CASSRLGQAYSGNTIYF; cdr3_nt: TGTGCCAGCAGCCGGCTGGGGCAGGCCTACTCTGGAAACACCATATATTTT
v_call: TRBV6-5; j_call: TRBJ1-6; d_call: TRBD1; clone_size: .; cdr3_aa: CASSTDRGYNSPLHF; cdr3_nt: TGTGCCAGCAGTACGGACAGGGGCTATAATTCACCCCTCCACTTT
v_call: TRBV6-1; j_call: TRBJ1-6; d_call: .; clone_size: .; cdr3_aa: CASSDEALLDSPLHF; cdr3_nt: TGTGCCAGCAGTGACGAAGCTCTCCTTGATTCACCCCTCCACTTT
v_call: TRBV2; j_call: TRBJ1-2; d_call: .; clone_size: .; cdr3_aa: CARDGGASESLHGYTF; cdr3_nt: TGTGCCCGAGATGGGGGGGCATCGGAGAGCTTGCATGGCTACACCTTC
v_call: TRBV5-8; j_call: TRBJ2-5; d_call: .; clone_size: once; cdr3_aa: CASSQTIGETQYF; cdr3_nt: TGTGCCAGCAGCCAGACTATAGGGGAGACCCAGTACTTC
v_call: TRBV5-6; j_call: TRBJ2-1; d_call: TRBD1; clone_size: once; cdr3_aa: CASSRPGQVYNEQFF; cdr3_nt: TGTGCCAGCAGCCGACCGGGACAGGTTTACAATGAGCAGTTCTTC
v_call: TRBV19; j_call: TRBJ2-7; d_call: .; clone_size: .; cdr3_aa: CASSNRDRSEQYF; cdr3_nt: TGTGCCAGTAGTAACCGAGACAGATCCGAGCAGTACTTC
v_call: TRBV7-2; j_call: TRBJ2-2; d_call: .; clone_size: .; cdr3_aa: CASSPTGHTGELFF; cdr3_nt: TGTGCCAGCAGCCCGACAGGCCACACCGGGGAGCTGTTTTTT
v_call: TRBV5-5; j_call: TRBJ2-7; d_call: TRBD1; clone_size: .; cdr3_aa: CASSPTGEPSYEQYF; cdr3_nt: TGTGCCAGCAGCCCGACAGGGGAACCCTCCTACGAGCAGTACTTC
v_call: TRBV7-9; j_call: TRBJ1-3; d_call: .; clone_size: few; cdr3_aa: CASSLATGNTIYF; cdr3_nt: TGTGCCAGCAGCTTAGCTACTGGAAACACCATATATTTT
v_call: TRBV11-2; j_call: TRBJ2-7; d_call: TRBD2; clone_size: .; cdr3_aa: CASSLNGGAYEQYF; cdr3_nt: TGTGCCAGCAGCTTAAACGGGGGGGCCTACGAGCAGTACTTC
v_call: TRBV6-4; j_call: TRBJ2-2; d_call: .; clone_size: .; cdr3_aa: CASMPGQNTGELFF; cdr3_nt: TGTGCCAGCATGCCGGGACAGAACACCGGGGAGCTGTTTTTT
v_call: TRBV29-1; j_call: TRBJ1-2; d_call: .; clone_size: .; cdr3_aa: CSVDMRQGNYGYTF; cdr3_nt: TGCAGCGTTGATATGCGGCAGGGGAACTATGGCTACACCTTC
v_call: TRBV14; j_call: TRBJ1-1; d_call: TRBD1; clone_size: .; cdr3_aa: CASSQNRGSDGNTEAFF; cdr3_nt: TGTGCCAGCAGCCAAAACAGGGGGTCGGACGGGAACACTGAAGCTTTCTTT
v_call: TRBV25-1; j_call: TRBJ1-4; d_call: .; clone_size: .; cdr3_aa: CASSKAGAGTATNEKLFF; cdr3_nt: TGTGCCAGCAGTAAGGCGGGGGCAGGGACTGCAACTAATGAAAAACTGTTTTTT
v_call: TRBV29-1; j_call: TRBJ2-7; d_call: TRBD1; clone_size: .; cdr3_aa: CSVSGQGEQYF; cdr3_nt: TGCAGCGTCTCAGGACAGGGCGAGCAGTACTTC
v_call: TRBV2; j_call: TRBJ1-2; d_call: TRBD1; clone_size: .; cdr3_aa: CASSELQGANYGYTF; cdr3_nt: TGTGCCAGCAGCGAATTACAGGGGGCTAACTATGGCTACACCTTC
v_call: TRBV30; j_call: TRBJ1-1; d_call: .; clone_size: few; cdr3_aa: CAWSGGAVNTEAFF; cdr3_nt: TGTGCCTGGAGTGGTGGGGCAGTGAACACTGAAGCTTTCTTT
v_call: TRBV9; j_call: TRBJ2-5; d_call: TRBD2; clone_size: .; cdr3_aa: CASSPREGGPVETQYF; cdr3_nt: TGTGCCAGCAGCCCCCGGGAGGGGGGGCCCGTTGAGACCCAGTACTTC
v_call: TRBV7-2; j_call: TRBJ2-3; d_call: TRBD2; clone_size: .; cdr3_aa: CASSQRGGAGADTQYF; cdr3_nt: TGTGCCAGCAGCCAACGCGGGGGGGCAGGCGCAGATACGCAGTATTTT
v_call: TRBV6-5; j_call: TRBJ2-2; d_call: TRBD1; clone_size: once; cdr3_aa: CASSFHRGRGSGELFF; cdr3_nt: TGTGCCAGCAGTTTCCACAGGGGGCGCGGGAGCGGGGAGCTGTTTTTT
v_call: TRBV28; j_call: TRBJ1-2; d_call: .; clone_size: few; cdr3_aa: CASSSSPGAGYGYTF; cdr3_nt: TGTGCCAGCAGTTCATCGCCAGGGGCCGGTTATGGCTACACCTTC
v_call: TRBV7-4; j_call: TRBJ1-5; d_call: .; clone_size: .; cdr3_aa: CASSLRDTRDSNQPQHF; cdr3_nt: TGTGCCAGCAGCTTACGGGACACTAGAGATAGCAATCAGCCCCAGCATTTT
v_call: TRBV10-3; j_call: TRBJ2-1; d_call: TRBD1; clone_size: .; cdr3_aa: CAISDRGGTGSDEQFF; cdr3_nt: TGTGCCATCAGTGACCGTGGGGGGACAGGGTCCGATGAGCAGTTCTTC
v_call: TRBV5-1; j_call: TRBJ2-1; d_call: .; clone_size: .; cdr3_aa: CASSLEEQGIYNEQFF; cdr3_nt: TGCGCCAGCAGCTTGGAGGAGCAGGGTATCTACAATGAGCAGTTCTTC
v_call: TRBV5-6; j_call: TRBJ1-2; d_call: .; clone_size: .; cdr3_aa: CASSLVILSGYTF; cdr3_nt: TGTGCCAGCAGCTTGGTCATCCTGAGTGGCTACACCTTC
v_call: TRBV7-2; j_call: TRBJ2-1; d_call: .; clone_size: .; cdr3_aa: CASSLAILDLGDEQFF; cdr3_nt: TGTGCCAGCAGCTTAGCGATTTTAGATCTCGGGGATGAGCAGTTCTTC